Given below is one T cell receptor (beta chain) in context. The target antigen is unknown. The data originate from a study of T cell responses to AZD1222 COVID-19 vaccine. Study results and limitations: Repertoire sampling happened only post peak T cell response.

The germline V gene has CDR1 SGHTA and CDR2 FQGNSA. The CDR3 is made up of 13 amino acids. The V end was cut by 4 bases, the J end by 11 bases, with 12 bases between. Libraries were prepared by immunoSEQ multiplex PCR; TCRdb keeps only in-frame clonotypes and omits some of them. Among approximately 120,000 clones, 75% to 90% were seen once, and the ten largest hold just under 4.5%. The chain links TRBV7-2 to TRBJ1-6; D is unresolved. This TCR derives from an adult who received the AZD1222 COVID-19 vaccine. The sequencing used peripheral blood, collected 28 days after the second AZD1222 dose. The CDR3 region has the DNA TGTGCCAGCAGCTCCCCGGCTTCGGCACCCCTCCACTTT. This translates into CASSSPASAPLHF.